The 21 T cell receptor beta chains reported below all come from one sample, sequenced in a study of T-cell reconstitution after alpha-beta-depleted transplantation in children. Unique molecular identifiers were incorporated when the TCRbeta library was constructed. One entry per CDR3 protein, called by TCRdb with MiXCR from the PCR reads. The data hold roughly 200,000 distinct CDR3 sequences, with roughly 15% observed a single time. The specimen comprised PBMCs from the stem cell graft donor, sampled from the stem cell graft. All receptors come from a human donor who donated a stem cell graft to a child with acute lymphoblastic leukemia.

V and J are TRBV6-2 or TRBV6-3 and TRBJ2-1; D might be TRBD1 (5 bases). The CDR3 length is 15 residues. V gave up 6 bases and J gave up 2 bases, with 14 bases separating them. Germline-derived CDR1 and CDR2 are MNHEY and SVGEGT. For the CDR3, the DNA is TGTGCCAGCAGAGCAGGGCAACATACCTACAATGAGCAGTTCTTC. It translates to CASRAGQHTYNEQFF.

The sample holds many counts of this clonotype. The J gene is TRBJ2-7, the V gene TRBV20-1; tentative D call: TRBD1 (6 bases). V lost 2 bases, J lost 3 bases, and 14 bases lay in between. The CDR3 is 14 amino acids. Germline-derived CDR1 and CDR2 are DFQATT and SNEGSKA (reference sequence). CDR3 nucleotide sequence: TGCAGTGCTAGATCACCTGGGGGCGTCTACGAGCAGTACTTC. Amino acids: CSARSPGGVYEQYF.

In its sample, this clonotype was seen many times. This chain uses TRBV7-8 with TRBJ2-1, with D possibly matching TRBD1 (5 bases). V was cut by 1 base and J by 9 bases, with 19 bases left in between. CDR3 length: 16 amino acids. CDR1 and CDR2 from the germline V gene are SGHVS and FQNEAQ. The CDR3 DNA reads TGTGCCAGCAGCTTAGTTTTGTCGCAGGGCCGCGGTGAGCAGTTCTTC. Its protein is CASSLVLSQGRGEQFF.

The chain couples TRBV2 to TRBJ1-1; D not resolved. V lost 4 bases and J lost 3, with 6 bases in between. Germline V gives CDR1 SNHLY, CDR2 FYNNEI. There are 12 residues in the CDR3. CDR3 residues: CASSARYTEAFF. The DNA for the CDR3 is TGTGCCAGCAGTGCGAGGTACACTGAAGCTTTCTTT.

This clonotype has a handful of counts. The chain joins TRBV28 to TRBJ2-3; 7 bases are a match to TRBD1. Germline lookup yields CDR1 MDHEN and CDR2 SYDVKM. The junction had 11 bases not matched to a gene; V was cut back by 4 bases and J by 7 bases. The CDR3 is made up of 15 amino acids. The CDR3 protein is CASSSTHRGINTQYF. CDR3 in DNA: TGTGCCAGCAGTTCCACCCACAGGGGTATCAATACGCAGTATTTT.

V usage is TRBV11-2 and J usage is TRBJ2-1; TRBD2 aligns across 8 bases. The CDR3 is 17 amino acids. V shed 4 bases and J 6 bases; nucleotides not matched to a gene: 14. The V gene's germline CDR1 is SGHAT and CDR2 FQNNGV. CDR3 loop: CASSSTSGGMGFNEQFF. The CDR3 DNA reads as TGTGCCAGCAGCTCAACTAGCGGAGGGATGGGATTCAATGAGCAGTTCTTC.

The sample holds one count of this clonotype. CDR3 sequence reads: CASSPGTGGRNQPQHF. The CDR3 nucleotides read TGTGCCAGCAGCCCAGGGACAGGGGGCCGAAATCAGCCCCAGCATTTT. V and J are TRBV7-9 and TRBJ1-5; 12 bases are shared with TRBD1. The V and J ends lost 5 bases and 4 bases, in that order; junction bases with no gene match: 6. The germline V gene encodes CDR1 SEHNR and CDR2 FQNEAQ (reference sequence). This CDR3 comprises 16 residues.

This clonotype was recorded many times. CDR3 nucleotide sequence: TGCGCCAGCAGGTCCGCTACAGGGGAAGTTTACGAGCAGTACTTC. It specifies CASRSATGEVYEQYF. The rearrangement joins TRBV5-1 to TRBJ2-7; TRBD1 agrees at 7 bases. Germline CDR1 is SGHRS and CDR2 is YFSETQ. V shed 5 bases and J 4 bases; nucleotides not matched to a gene: 12. This CDR3 has 15 residues.

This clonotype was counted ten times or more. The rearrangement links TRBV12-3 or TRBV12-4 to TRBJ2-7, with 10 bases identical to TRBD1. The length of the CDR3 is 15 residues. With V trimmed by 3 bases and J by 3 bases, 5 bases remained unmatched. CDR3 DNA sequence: TGTGCCAGCAGTTTGGGGGACAGGGGAAACTACGAGCAGTACTTC. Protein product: CASSLGDRGNYEQYF.

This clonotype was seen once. The CDR3 is CASSLGRTEKNIQYF. The CDR3 DNA follows: TGCGCCAGCAGCTTGGGCCGGACAGAAAAAAACATTCAGTACTTC. V usage is TRBV5-1 and J usage is TRBJ2-4; weak D call: TRBD1 (6 bases). Germline V gene lookup returns CDR1 SGHRS and CDR2 YFSETQ. CDR3 length: 15 residues. V lost 0 bases and J lost 4, with 11 bases in between.

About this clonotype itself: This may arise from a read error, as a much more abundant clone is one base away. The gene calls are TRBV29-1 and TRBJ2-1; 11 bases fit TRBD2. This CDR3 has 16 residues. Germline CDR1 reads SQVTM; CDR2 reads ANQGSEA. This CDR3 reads CSVASLAGGSYDEQFF. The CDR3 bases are TGCAGCGTCGCATCGCTAGCGGGAGGTTCCTACGATGAGCAGTTCTTC.

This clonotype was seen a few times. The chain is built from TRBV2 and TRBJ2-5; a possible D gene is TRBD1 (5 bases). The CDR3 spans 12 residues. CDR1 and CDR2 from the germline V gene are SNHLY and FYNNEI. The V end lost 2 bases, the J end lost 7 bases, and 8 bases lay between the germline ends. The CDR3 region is CASSESGRTQYF. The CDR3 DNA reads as TGTGCCAGCAGTGAATCAGGGCGGACCCAGTACTTC.

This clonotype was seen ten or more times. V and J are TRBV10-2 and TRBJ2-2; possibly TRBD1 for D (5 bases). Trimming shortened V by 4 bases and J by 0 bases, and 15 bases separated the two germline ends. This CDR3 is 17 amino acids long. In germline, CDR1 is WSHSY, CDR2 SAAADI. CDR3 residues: CASSGRRAGSNTGELFF. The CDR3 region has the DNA TGCGCCAGCAGTGGTCGCAGGGCCGGGTCGAACACCGGGGAGCTGTTTTTT.

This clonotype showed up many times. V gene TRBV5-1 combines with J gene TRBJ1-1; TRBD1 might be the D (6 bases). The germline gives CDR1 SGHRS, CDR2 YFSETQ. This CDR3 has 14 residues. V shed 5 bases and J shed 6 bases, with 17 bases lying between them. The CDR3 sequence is CASRPYGGGPEAFF. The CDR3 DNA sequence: TGCGCCAGCAGACCCTATGGGGGCGGCCCTGAAGCTTTCTTT.

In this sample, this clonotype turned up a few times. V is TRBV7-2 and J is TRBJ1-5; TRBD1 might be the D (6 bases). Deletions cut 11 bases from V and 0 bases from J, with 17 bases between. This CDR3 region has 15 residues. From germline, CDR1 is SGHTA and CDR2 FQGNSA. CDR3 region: CAVGGQNYSNQPQHF. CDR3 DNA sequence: TGTGCCGTCGGCGGACAGAATTATAGCAATCAGCCCCAGCATTTT.

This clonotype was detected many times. The CDR3 protein is CASSLVAGVAQYF. CDR3 nucleotide sequence: TGCGCCAGCAGCTTGGTTGCGGGAGTGGCGCAGTATTTT. The rearrangement uses TRBV5-1 and TRBJ2-3, with 7 bases lining up with TRBD2. CDR3 size: 13 residues. Germline CDR1 reads SGHRS; CDR2 reads YFSETQ. J gave up 10 bases and V 0 bases, and 5 bases lay outside the gene matches.

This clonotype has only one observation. The CDR3 DNA reads as TGCAGTGCTCCAAAAACTAGCGGCTACAATGAGCAGTTCTTC. Translation: CSAPKTSGYNEQFF. The chain joins TRBV20-1 to TRBJ2-1; 8 nucleotides match TRBD2. Per germline, CDR1 DFQATT and CDR2 SNEGSKA (reference sequence). The CDR3 covers 14 residues. Trimming took 5 bases from V and 3 from J; bases not matched to a gene: 6.

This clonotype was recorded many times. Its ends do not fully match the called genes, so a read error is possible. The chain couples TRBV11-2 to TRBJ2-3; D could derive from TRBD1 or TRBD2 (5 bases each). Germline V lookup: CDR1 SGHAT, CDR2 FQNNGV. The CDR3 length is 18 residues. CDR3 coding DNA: TGTGCCAGCAGCCTAGAGGGGAGTGGCGGCCTAAGCACAGATACGCAGTATTTT. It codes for CASSLEGSGGLSTDTQYF.

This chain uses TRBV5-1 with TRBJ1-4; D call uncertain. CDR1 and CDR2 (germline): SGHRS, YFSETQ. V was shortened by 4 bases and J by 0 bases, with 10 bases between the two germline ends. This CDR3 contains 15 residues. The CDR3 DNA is TGCGCCAGCAGCCCGGTGTTTGCAACTAATGAAAAACTGTTTTTT. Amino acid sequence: CASSPVFATNEKLFF.

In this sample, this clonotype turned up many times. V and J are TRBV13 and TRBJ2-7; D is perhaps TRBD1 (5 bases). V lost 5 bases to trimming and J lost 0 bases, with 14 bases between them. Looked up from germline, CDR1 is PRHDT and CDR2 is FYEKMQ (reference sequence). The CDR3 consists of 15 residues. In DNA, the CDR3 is TGTGCCAGCAGCCCTAGGGGCCCATCCTCCTACGAGCAGTACTTC. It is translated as CASSPRGPSSYEQYF.

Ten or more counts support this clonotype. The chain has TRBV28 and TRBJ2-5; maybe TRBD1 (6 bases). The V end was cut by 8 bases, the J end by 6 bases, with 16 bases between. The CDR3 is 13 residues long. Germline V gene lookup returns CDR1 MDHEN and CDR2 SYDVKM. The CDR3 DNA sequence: TGTGCCAGCGGGGACACCGGGCCGAAGACCCAGTACTTC. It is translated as CASGDTGPKTQYF.